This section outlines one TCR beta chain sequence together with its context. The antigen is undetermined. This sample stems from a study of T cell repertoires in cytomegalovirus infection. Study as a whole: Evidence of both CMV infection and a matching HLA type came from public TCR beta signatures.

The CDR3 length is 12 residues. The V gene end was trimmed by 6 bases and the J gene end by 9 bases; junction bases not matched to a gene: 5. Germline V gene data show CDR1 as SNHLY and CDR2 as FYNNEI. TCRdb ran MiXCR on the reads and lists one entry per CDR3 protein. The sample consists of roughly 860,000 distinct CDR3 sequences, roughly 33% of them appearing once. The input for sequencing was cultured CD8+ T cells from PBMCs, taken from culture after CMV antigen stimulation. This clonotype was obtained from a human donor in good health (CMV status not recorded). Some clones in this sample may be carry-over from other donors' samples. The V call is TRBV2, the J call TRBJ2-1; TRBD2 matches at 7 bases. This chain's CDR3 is CASRGGWFEQFF. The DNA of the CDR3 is TGTGCCAGCAGGGGAGGGTGGTTTGAGCAGTTCTTC.